This T cell receptor beta chain emerged from a study of blood T cell repertoires in COVID-19. The repertoire was sequenced with immunoSEQ multiplex PCR; TCRdb's copy has only in-frame clones and lacks some. Of about 26,000 clones listed, around 90% were seen once; the top ten hold about 7.4%. CDR3 length: 14 residues. V shed 6 bases, J shed 1 base, and the junction held 6 bases outside the gene matches. Per germline, CDR1 SGHNT and CDR2 YYREEE (reference sequence). This receptor was obtained from a human donor in a cohort sampled during active COVID-19. This rearrangement joins TRBV5-4 to TRBJ1-1; 7 bases match TRBD1. The sequencing sample was made of peripheral blood. CDR3 protein: CASNKDRANTEAFF. CDR3 sequence (DNA): TGTGCCAGCAACAAAGACAGGGCGAACACTGAAGCTTTCTTT.